This section outlines one T cell receptor beta chain sequence together with its context. This sample stems from a study of blood T cell repertoires in COVID-19. Original handling: Researchers report that nucleated cell counts were estimated from reference gene primer amplification. TCRdb's copy holds only in-frame clones and misses some; the assay was immunoSEQ multiplex PCR. V and J calls and clone size are as listed in that table; D and trimming were resolved from the DNA. The data hold 250,000 to 300,000 clones, with 86% observed a single time. The CDR3 has 15 amino acids. The germline CDR1 and CDR2 sequences are SGHVS and FNYEAQ. The V end lost 1 base, the J end lost 0 bases, and 7 bases lay between the germline ends.

The sequencing input was peripheral blood. This sequence was found in a woman in her thirties with COVID-19, enrolled during active disease. The chain has TRBV7-6 and TRBJ1-3; no clear D. The CDR3 nucleotides read TGTGCCAGCAGCTTAGACGGTAACTCTGGAAACACCATATATTTT. Amino acids: CASSLDGNSGNTIYF.